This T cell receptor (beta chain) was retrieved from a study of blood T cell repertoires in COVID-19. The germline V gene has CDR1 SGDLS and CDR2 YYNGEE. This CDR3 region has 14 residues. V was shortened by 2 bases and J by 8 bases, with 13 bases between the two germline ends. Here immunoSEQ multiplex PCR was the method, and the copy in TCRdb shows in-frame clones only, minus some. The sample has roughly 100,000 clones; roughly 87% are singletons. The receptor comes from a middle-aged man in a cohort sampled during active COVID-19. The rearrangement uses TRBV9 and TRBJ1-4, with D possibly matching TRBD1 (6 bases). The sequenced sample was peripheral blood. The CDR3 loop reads CASSVSRGNEKLFF. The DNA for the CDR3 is TGTGCCAGCAGCGTTTCCAGGGGAAACGAAAAACTGTTTTTT.